The source of this T cell receptor beta chain is a study of radiotherapy plus CTLA-4 blockade in lung cancer. Profiled with immunoSEQ multiplex PCR; TCRdb holds only in-frame clones, not every one. Here the sample spans over 100,000 clones, 85% to 90% being singletons. The sequenced sample was peripheral blood, obtained from a patient treated with radiotherapy plus ipilimumab. The origin of this receptor is a human donor with non-small cell lung cancer that progressed on radiotherapy plus ipilimumab.

CDR3 nucleotide sequence: TGTGCCAGCAGTTTTCGGGGCCCGACAGGGGGCGTCCAGCCCCAGCATTTT. Its protein is CASSFRGPTGGVQPQHF. This chain joins TRBV27 and TRBJ1-5, with 10 nucleotides matching TRBD1. The CDR3 consists of 17 residues. V gave up 3 bases and J gave up 7 bases; unmatched junction bases: 12. Germline loops: CDR1 MNHEY, CDR2 SMNVEV (reference sequence).